This T cell receptor (beta chain) comes out of a study of beta chain features in type 1 diabetes. Isolation of CD4+ naive, central memory, regulatory and stem cell-like memory cells was achieved by sorting via CD45RO/CCR7/CD25/CD127/CD95/CD27. Reverse transcribing all isolated RNA meant expressed TCRB transcripts were sequenced. TCRdb's copy holds only in-frame clones and misses some; the assay was immunoSEQ multiplex PCR. The table has around 260,000 clones, around 20% seen once. Germline CDR1 MDHEN, CDR2 SYDVKM. Deletions cut 6 bases from V and 4 bases from J, with 26 bases between. The CDR3 has 18 amino acids. The study's findings and limits: All four CD4+ subsets from Type 1 diabetes patients carried moderately but significantly shorter TCRB CDR3s. PCR might favor shorter templates, equally in patients and controls. Cells with high TCR expression could be over-represented when cDNA is sequenced.

Concerning this clone: The antigen remains undetermined.

The receptor comes from a woman between 35 and 50 years old with type 1 diabetes. Sample: naive CD4+ T cells from blood. The V gene is TRBV28, the J gene TRBJ2-3; maybe TRBD2 (6 bases). The chain's CDR3 is CASSPVVSGTPLADTQYF. CDR3 nucleotide sequence: TGTGCCAGCAGCCCGGTCGTTTCGGGGACTCCCTTGGCAGATACGCAGTATTTT. Complete variable domain (other parts from reference TRBV28 and TRBJ2-3): DVKVTQSSRYLVKRTGEKVFLECVQDMDHENMFWYRQDPGLGLRLIYFSYDVKMKEKGDIPEGYSVSREKKERFSLILESASTNQTSMYLCASSPVVSGTPLADTQYFGPGTRLTVL.